The 25 T cell receptor beta chains presented below share a single source sample, sequenced in a study of shared clonotypes between healthy human individuals (TCRdb year 2020). The library was built by means of the immunoSEQ multiplex PCR assay. TCRdb retrieved this table from immuneACCESS and kept in-frame rearrangements only. Not all clones are present; in checked studies, unresolved V genes account for under half, and no reason is known for the remainder. Here the sample has roughly 890,000 clones; approximately 92% occur a single time. The ten top clones hold less than 25% of the sample. CD8 naive samples were obtained by positive selection for CCR7 among CD45RO-negative cells, yielding a CD45RA+CCR7+ population from which TemRA cells were excluded. The sample taken for sequencing was naive CD8+ T cells sorted from blood. The cell subset or site label corresponds to: CD45RA+CCR7+. The receptors stem from a man in his thirties or forties in good health.

The chain has TRBV28 and TRBJ2-7, with D perhaps matching TRBD2 (6 bases). This CDR3 contains 14 residues. CDR1 MDHEN and CDR2 SYDVKM come from the germline V gene. V was cut by 7 bases and J by 1 base, with 14 bases left in between. The CDR3 nucleotides read TGTGCCAGCATCGCAGGAGGGAGTTCCTACGAGCAGTACTTC. Translation: CASIAGGSSYEQYF.

The V and J genes are TRBV7-9 and TRBJ1-4; 11 bases are a match to TRBD1. This CDR3 contains 17 residues. Germline CDR1 SEHNR, CDR2 FQNEAQ (reference sequence). The trim removed 5 bases at V and 7 bases at J, leaving 12 bases unmatched. CDR3 coding DNA: TGTGCCAGCAGCCCCCGGACAGGGGGCGAAGTCGGTGAAAAACTGTTTTTT. Translated: CASSPRTGGEVGEKLFF.

A note on this clone: Other DNA sequences in the same sample also yield this CDR3. The rearrangement links TRBV7-8 to TRBJ1-2; TRBD1 aligns across 8 bases. Per germline, CDR1 SGHVS and CDR2 FQNEAQ. The CDR3 contains 12 residues. With 5 bases clipped from V and 6 bases from J, the junction kept 2 bases outside the gene matches. The DNA of the CDR3 is TGTGCCAGCAGCGAGACAGGGGATGGCTACACCTTC. Amino acid sequence: CASSETGDGYTF. Full variable domain (outside the CDR3, taken from reference TRBV7-8 and TRBJ1-2): GAGVSQSPRYKVAKRGQDVALRCDPISGHVSLFWYQQALGQGPEFLTYFQNEAQLDKSGLPSDRFFAERPEGSVSTLKIQRTQQEDSAVYLCASSETGDGYTFGSGTRLTVV.

This rearrangement joins TRBV10-3 to TRBJ2-7; 9 bases align to TRBD1. V was pared by 11 bases and J by 4 bases, with 6 bases of the junction left unmatched. Germline V gene lookup returns CDR1 ENHRY and CDR2 SYGVKD. The CDR3 extends over 12 amino acids. As DNA, the CDR3 is TGTGCCGCCACAGGGGGCGGTTACGAGCAGTACTTC. This translates into CAATGGGYEQYF.

This sequence joins TRBV7-8 and TRBJ2-3; D uncertain. CDR3 length equals 15 residues. Germline values: CDR1 SGHVS, CDR2 FQNEAQ. Trimming took 1 base from V and 5 from J, leaving 13 bases between them. The CDR3 DNA reads TGTGCCAGCAGCTTAGAAGCCCCCGGAGTAGATACGCAGTATTTT. Translated, it gives CASSLEAPGVDTQYF.

The chain uses TRBV4-3 and TRBJ2-7; 12 bases are shared with TRBD2. Per germline, CDR1 LGHNA and CDR2 YSLEER. V trimming: 3 bases; J trimming: 5 bases; junction bases outside the gene matches: 8. CDR3 length: 16 amino acids. The CDR3: CASSQILAGGPHEQYF. The CDR3 bases are TGCGCCAGCAGCCAGATCCTAGCGGGAGGGCCCCACGAGCAGTACTTC.

The J gene is TRBJ2-3, the V gene TRBV5-8; TRBD2 agrees at 7 bases. Trimming took 0 bases from V and 1 from J; bases not matched to a gene: 5. The CDR3 has 16 amino acids. Germline V CDR1 and CDR2: SGHTS, YDEGEE. The CDR3 here is CASSLVMSGGTDTQYF. CDR3 coding DNA: TGTGCCAGCAGCTTGGTGATGAGCGGGGGCACAGATACGCAGTATTTT.

The V and J genes are TRBV27 and TRBJ2-7; D call uncertain. Trimming took off 2 bases at V and 4 bases at J, with 12 bases between the two ends. CDR1 MNHEY and CDR2 SMNVEV come from the germline V gene (reference sequence). The CDR3 is made up of 14 amino acids. CDR3 nucleotides: TGTGCCAGCAGTTTAGGGAAGGTTGGGTACGAGCAGTACTTC. Amino acid sequence: CASSLGKVGYEQYF.

This clone has only one observation. The V call is TRBV7-8, the J call TRBJ2-7; weak D call: TRBD2 (5 bases). V was cut by 7 bases and J by 2 bases, with 15 bases left in between. Looked up from germline, CDR1 is SGHVS and CDR2 is FQNEAQ. The CDR3 spans 14 residues. The DNA of the CDR3 is TGTGCCAGCACCGTTCAAGACGGGACCTACGAGCAGTACTTC. It yields the protein CASTVQDGTYEQYF.

This clone was detected only a few times. This chain connects TRBV6-6 to TRBJ1-1; D ambiguous. V was cut by 7 bases and J by 4 bases, with 10 bases left in between. The length of the CDR3 is 12 residues. CDR1 MNHNY and CDR2 SVGAGI come from the germline V gene (reference sequence). CDR3 in DNA: TGTGCCAGCACATACGAGTCCACTGAAGCTTTCTTT. It codes for CASTYESTEAFF.

The chain combines TRBV7-9 with TRBJ1-1; no definite D call. This CDR3 has 12 amino acids. Deletions cut 4 bases from V and 8 bases from J, with 11 bases between. The germline CDR1 and CDR2 sequences are SEHNR and FQNEAQ (reference sequence). CDR3 residues: CASSSKTEEAFF. Here the CDR3 DNA reads TGTGCCAGCAGCTCTAAGACGGAAGAAGCTTTCTTT.

The V gene is TRBV5-6, the J gene TRBJ2-4; D unclear. Germline V CDR1 and CDR2: SGHDT, YYEEEE. Trimming pared 2 bases from V and 0 bases from J, leaving 9 bases between. This CDR3 region has 15 residues. CDR3 DNA: TGTGCCAGCAGCTTAAACTTGGGAGCCAAAAACATTCAGTACTTC. It is translated as CASSLNLGAKNIQYF. Using reference TRBV5-6 and TRBJ2-4 for the parts outside the CDR3, the full variable domain is DAGVTQSPTHLIKTRGQQVTLRCSPKSGHDTVSWYQQALGQGPQFIFQYYEEEERQRGNFPDRFSGHQFPNYSSELNVNALLLGDSALYLCASSLNLGAKNIQYFGAGTRLSVL.

CDR3 residues: CASSSMGTDYTGELFF. In nucleotides, the CDR3 is TGTGCCAGCAGCTCTATGGGGACGGATTACACCGGGGAGCTGTTTTTT. This chain connects TRBV7-9 to TRBJ2-2, with D perhaps TRBD1 or TRBD2 (5 bases each). This CDR3 has 16 residues. V lost 4 bases to trimming and J lost 3 bases, with 15 bases between them. Germline values: CDR1 SEHNR, CDR2 FQNEAQ (reference sequence).

The chain carries TRBV7-9 and TRBJ2-3, with 10 nucleotides matching TRBD2. The J segment lost 6 bases and the V segment lost 5 bases, leaving 11 bases of the junction unmatched. CDR1 is SEHNR and CDR2 is FQNEAQ in the germline V gene (reference sequence). This CDR3 region has 16 residues. CDR3 coding DNA: TGTGCCAGCAGCCCACCCAGCGGGAGGGCCCGGGATACGCAGTATTTT. Its protein is CASSPPSGRARDTQYF.

A single count supports this clone. The chain joins TRBV7-9 to TRBJ2-1; 9 positions match TRBD1. Germline CDR1 is SEHNR and CDR2 is FQNEAQ (reference sequence). The length of the CDR3 is 16 residues. V was pared by 5 bases and J by 7 bases, with 12 bases of the junction left unmatched. The CDR3 coding sequence is TGTGCCAGCAGCACGACAGCCGGGACAGGGACGAATGAGCAGTTCTTC. Protein: CASSTTAGTGTNEQFF.

V gene TRBV13 combines with J gene TRBJ2-2; no clear D. V lost 8 bases and J 1 base, leaving 20 bases between the germline ends. The CDR3 runs to 17 residues. In germline, CDR1 is PRHDT, CDR2 FYEKMQ (reference sequence). CDR3 amino acids: CASDPLVGVGNTGELFF. The CDR3 nucleotides are TGTGCCAGCGACCCCTTAGTTGGGGTGGGGAACACCGGGGAGCTGTTTTTT. Variable domain in full (rest from reference TRBV13 and TRBJ2-2): AAGVIQSPRHLIKEKRETATLKCYPIPRHDTVYWYQQGPGQDPQFLISFYEKMQSDKGSIPDRFSAQQFSDYHSELNMSSLELGDSALYFCASDPLVGVGNTGELFFGEGSRLTVL.

The J gene is TRBJ2-5, the V gene TRBV27, with D hard to call. V was trimmed by 6 bases and J by 5 bases, leaving 16 bases between them. This CDR3 is built from 14 residues. Germline V gene sequence: CDR1 MNHEY, CDR2 SMNVEV (reference sequence). In DNA, the CDR3 is TGTGCCAGCAGACAATCGGGCCCGTCGGAGACCCAGTACTTC. Its protein is CASRQSGPSETQYF.

The chain is built from TRBV28 and TRBJ2-3; TRBD1 might be the D (5 bases). V lost 5 bases and J lost 2, with 11 bases in between. This CDR3 is built from 14 residues. Germline V gene sequence: CDR1 MDHEN, CDR2 SYDVKM. CDR3 nucleotides: TGTGCCAGCAGTCTCTCGGACACCACAGATACGCAGTATTTT. Its translation: CASSLSDTTDTQYF.

This clone was observed once. This chain uses TRBV1 with TRBJ1-5; the table's D call of TRBD1 was not tested on the DNA. TRBV1 is labeled a pseudogene. This CDR3 region has 17 residues. The CDR3 nucleotides are TGCACCAGCAGCCCCCCTGGGACAGCTGATAGCAATCAGCCCCAGCATTTT. The encoded protein is CTSSPPGTADSNQPQHF.

The V gene is TRBV19, the J gene TRBJ1-5; 10 bases agree with TRBD1. CDR1 LNHDA and CDR2 SQIVND come from the germline V gene (reference sequence). The CDR3 sequence is 14 residues long. The V gene end was trimmed by 6 bases and the J gene end by 10 bases; junction bases not matched to a gene: 9. The CDR3 bases are TGTGCCAGTAGCCTCCGGGACAGGGGAGAACCCCAGCATTTT. Protein sequence: CASSLRDRGEPQHF. Supplemented by reference TRBV19 and TRBJ1-5, the full variable domain reads DGGITQSPKYLFRKEGQNVTLSCEQNLNHDAMYWYRQDPGQGLRLIYYSQIVNDFQKGDIAEGYSVSREKKESFPLTVTSAQKNPTAFYLCASSLRDRGEPQHFGDGTRLSIL.

The chain joins TRBV6-1 to TRBJ2-7; no clear D gene. Trimming left V 5 bases short and J 2 bases short, with 16 bases between. The CDR3 sequence is 15 residues long. CDR1 and CDR2 (germline): MNHNS, SASEGT. The CDR3 here is CASSQLGIGAYEQYF. The CDR3, as DNA: TGTGCCAGCAGTCAACTGGGGATTGGAGCCTACGAGCAGTACTTC.

This sequence joins TRBV9 and TRBJ2-2; perhaps TRBD1 as D (5 bases). Germline CDR1 SGDLS, CDR2 YYNGEE. Trimming took off 6 bases at V and 3 bases at J, with 9 bases between the two ends. The CDR3 is 13 residues long. The CDR3 spells CASNQGDTGELFF. CDR3 in DNA: TGTGCCAGCAATCAAGGGGACACCGGGGAGCTGTTTTTT.

This chain joins TRBV4-1 and TRBJ2-3; 14 bases agree with TRBD2. Per germline, CDR1 MGHRA and CDR2 YSYEKL. This CDR3 contains 19 residues. V dropped 3 bases and J dropped 2; count of bases not matched to a gene: 10. In DNA, the CDR3 is TGCGCCAGCAGCCATTCCGAAGGGACTAGCGGGAGACTCACAGATACGCAGTATTTT. Its translation is CASSHSEGTSGRLTDTQYF.

This clone has a single count. V gene TRBV5-5 combines with J gene TRBJ1-5, with TRBD1 identical over 9 bases. Germline assignment: CDR1 SGHKS and CDR2 YYEKEE (reference sequence). CDR3 length: 15 residues. J was trimmed by 4 bases and V by 4 bases; bases with no gene match: 6. The CDR3 bases are TGTGCCAGCAGCCTCTGGACAGGGGTAAATCAGCCCCAGCATTTT. This gives the protein CASSLWTGVNQPQHF.

Notes on this clone: This may be a read error: a much more frequent sequence differs by one nucleotide. V and J are TRBV6-1 and TRBJ2-7; D is ambiguous. The CDR3 sequence is 11 residues long. V was clipped by 1 base and J by 3 bases, with 1 base between them. Looked up from germline, CDR1 is MNHNS and CDR2 is SASEGT. CDR3 sequence (DNA): TGTGCCAGCAGTGAAGACTACGAGCAGTACTTC. Translation: CASSEDYEQYF.